This paragraph covers one T cell receptor beta chain sequence. TCRdb's copy holds only in-frame clones and misses some; the assay was immunoSEQ multiplex PCR. This sample has approximately 260,000 clones, with around nine tenths found just once. The record originates from a study of blood T cell repertoires in COVID-19. J was trimmed by 7 bases and V by 5 bases; bases with no gene match: 5. The CDR3 contains 13 residues. Germline loops: CDR1 LGHNT, CDR2 FRNRAP. The rearrangement joins TRBV12-5 to TRBJ2-1; TRBD2 matches 7 bases. This TCR was recovered from a woman aged 40-49 years who had recovered from COVID-19. Input material: peripheral blood. The CDR3 DNA sequence: TGTGCTAGTGGTGAAGCGGGGCGGAATGAGCAGTTCTTC. Amino acids: CASGEAGRNEQFF.